The 20 T cell receptor beta chains below were found in one sample sequenced in a study of cytomegalovirus exposure and HLA in healthy donors. Assay used: immunoSEQ multiplex PCR; TCRdb lists only in-frame clones, some missing. The table has some 110,000 clones, 88% seen once. The material sequenced was PBMCs. The receptor source for this set is a man aged 18 to 29 in good health and CMV-seronegative.

In this sample, this clone turned up a few times. The V gene is TRBV5-6, the J gene TRBJ1-5; possible D gene TRBD1, 5 bases. This CDR3 contains 13 residues. Germline values: CDR1 SGHDT, CDR2 YYEEEE. Trimming removed 7 bases at V and 2 bases at J, with 10 bases between. In DNA, the CDR3 is TGTGCCAGCGGACCCAGGGGCAATCAGCCCCAGCATTTT. Translated: CASGPRGNQPQHF.

This chain connects TRBV13 to TRBJ2-1, with 9 bases aligning to TRBD2. Germline CDR1 is PRHDT and CDR2 is FYEKMQ (reference sequence). The CDR3 has 16 residues. Trimming cost V 3 bases and J 0 bases; bases outside gene matches: 3. CDR3 region: CASSLPSGVSYNEQFF. The CDR3 DNA reads TGTGCCAGCAGCTTGCCTAGCGGGGTCTCCTACAATGAGCAGTTCTTC.

This chain uses TRBV30 with TRBJ2-7; 7 bases fit TRBD1. The germline V gene has CDR1 GTSNPN and CDR2 SVGIG (reference sequence). The CDR3 has 13 amino acids. With V trimmed by 1 base and J by 6 bases, 6 bases remained unmatched. The CDR3 loop reads CAWSGQGMAEQYF. The CDR3, as DNA: TGTGCCTGGAGTGGACAGGGAATGGCCGAGCAGTACTTC.

The chain is built from TRBV5-1 and TRBJ1-5; the D gene is possibly TRBD1 (6 bases). CDR3 length equals 15 residues. V lost 4 bases, J lost 4 bases, and 15 bases lay in between. Germline loops: CDR1 SGHRS, CDR2 YFSETQ. The CDR3 DNA follows: TGCGCCAGCAGCCTAGGATGGGGGCGTAATCAGCCCCAGCATTTT. Its translation: CASSLGWGRNQPQHF.

The V and J genes are TRBV27 and TRBJ2-7; 8 bases align to TRBD2. The CDR3 has 13 residues. CDR1 and CDR2 from the germline V gene are MNHEY and SMNVEV (reference sequence). With 6 bases clipped from V and 4 bases from J, the junction kept 5 bases outside the gene matches. Here the CDR3 reads CASRQSGSYEQYF. The CDR3, as DNA: TGTGCCAGCAGACAAAGCGGGAGTTACGAGCAGTACTTC.

The chain uses TRBV5-1 and TRBJ2-3; 7 bases line up with TRBD1. V gave up 4 bases and J gave up 1 base; unmatched junction bases: 12. Germline values: CDR1 SGHRS, CDR2 YFSETQ. There are 17 residues in the CDR3. Here the CDR3 reads CASSVGRTGTGTDTQYF. The CDR3 DNA reads as TGCGCCAGCAGCGTTGGCCGCACCGGGACAGGCACAGATACGCAGTATTTT.

V is TRBV28 and J is TRBJ1-5; TRBD1 is a possible D gene (6 bases). V was shortened by 1 base and J by 4 bases, with 20 bases between the two germline ends. CDR1 and CDR2 (germline): MDHEN, SYDVKM. This CDR3 has 18 residues. The CDR3 sequence: CASSLYEIRDTENQPQHF. The CDR3 nucleotides are TGTGCCAGCAGTTTATATGAAATTAGGGACACCGAGAATCAGCCCCAGCATTTT. The full variable domain, with the rest looked up from reference TRBV28 and TRBJ1-5, is DVKVTQSSRYLVKRTGEKVFLECVQDMDHENMFWYRQDPGLGLRLIYFSYDVKMKEKGDIPEGYSVSREKKERFSLILESASTNQTSMYLCASSLYEIRDTENQPQHFGDGTRLSIL.

V is TRBV30 and J is TRBJ2-3; 7 nucleotides agree with TRBD2. Trimming removed 5 bases from V and 8 bases from J; junction bases left unmatched: 16. CDR3 size: 15 residues. Looked up from germline, CDR1 is GTSNPN and CDR2 is SVGIG (reference sequence). The CDR3 loop reads CAWRLARGVYGTQYF. CDR3 nucleotide sequence: TGTGCCTGGCGACTAGCTCGGGGGGTTTACGGTACGCAGTATTTT.

This sequence joins TRBV30 and TRBJ2-1; a weak D match, TRBD1 (6 bases). V lost 1 base and J 4 bases, leaving 17 bases between the germline ends. Looked up from germline, CDR1 is GTSNPN and CDR2 is SVGIG (reference sequence). This CDR3 comprises 16 residues. The CDR3 spells CAWSAPQGYRYNEQFF. The DNA for the CDR3 is TGTGCCTGGAGTGCCCCCCAGGGGTATCGATACAATGAGCAGTTCTTC.

J is TRBJ1-2 and V is TRBV28; 12 bases line up with TRBD1. V shed 3 bases and J 7 bases; nucleotides not matched to a gene: 3. The germline gives CDR1 MDHEN, CDR2 SYDVKM. CDR3 length equals 14 residues. The CDR3 DNA reads TGTGCCAGCAGTTTGGGACAGGGGGCTGGTGGCTACACCTTC. It specifies CASSLGQGAGGYTF.

The V and J genes are TRBV11-2 and TRBJ1-4, with 8 bases aligning to TRBD1. V dropped 4 bases and J dropped 8; count of bases not matched to a gene: 6. The CDR3 loop spans 14 amino acids. Germline V gene data show CDR1 as SGHAT and CDR2 as FQNNGV. The CDR3 sequence: CASSWTGKEEKLFF. In DNA, the CDR3 is TGTGCCAGCAGCTGGACAGGGAAGGAGGAAAAACTGTTTTTT.

The chain is built from TRBV9 and TRBJ2-3; D is possibly TRBD2 (6 bases). V dropped 0 bases and J dropped 5 bases, with 19 bases sitting between them. The germline V gene encodes CDR1 SGDLS and CDR2 YYNGEE. The CDR3 covers 17 residues. As DNA, the CDR3 is TGTGCCAGCAGCGTAGTTGGAGGGCGGGCGTCCTTAGATACGCAGTATTTT. Translating gives CASSVVGGRASLDTQYF.

The rearrangement links TRBV2 to TRBJ2-7, with 8 bases lining up with TRBD1. The CDR3 contains 15 residues. V lost 4 bases, J lost 3 bases, and 8 bases stayed unmatched. Germline-derived CDR1 and CDR2 are SNHLY and FYNNEI. The CDR3 is CASSGYGTGDYEQYF. Here the CDR3 DNA reads TGTGCCAGCAGTGGATATGGGACAGGCGACTACGAGCAGTACTTC.

This clone was found once. The rearrangement joins TRBV6-6 to TRBJ2-7; maybe TRBD2 (5 bases). Germline assignment: CDR1 MNHNY and CDR2 SVGAGI (reference sequence). Trimming pared 3 bases from V and 4 bases from J, leaving 19 bases between. The CDR3 consists of 16 residues. As DNA, the CDR3 is TGTGCCAGCAGTTATTCGCGACTTGTAGCGACTTACGAGCAGTACTTC. It specifies CASSYSRLVATYEQYF.

The V and J genes are TRBV5-6 and TRBJ1-5, with D tentatively TRBD1 (5 bases). The germline V gene encodes CDR1 SGHDT and CDR2 YYEEEE. The CDR3 extends over 16 amino acids. V was clipped by 6 bases and J by 0 bases, with 16 bases between them. The CDR3 region has the DNA TGTGCCAGCAACTGGGGCGGGAGAGGTAGCAATCAGCCCCAGCATTTT. Its protein is CASNWGGRGSNQPQHF.

J is TRBJ1-3 and V is TRBV4-1, with 10 positions matching TRBD1. Germline V gene sequence: CDR1 MGHRA, CDR2 YSYEKL. Germline trimming cut 0 bases from V and 3 bases from J; bases unmatched to any gene: 2. The CDR3 spans 16 residues. Written as DNA, the CDR3 is TGCGCCAGCAGCCAAGAAGGGACAGGGGTTGGAAACACCATATATTTT. Amino acids: CASSQEGTGVGNTIYF.

The chain joins TRBV4-3 to TRBJ2-7; the D is unclear. Germline CDR1 LGHNA, CDR2 YSLEER. There are 13 residues in the CDR3. Trimming left V 3 bases short and J 1 base short, with 7 bases between. The CDR3 nucleotides read TGCGCCAGCAGCCAGGAGACTTCCTACGAGCAGTACTTC. The encoded protein is CASSQETSYEQYF.

This clone was counted once. The chain is built from TRBV27 and TRBJ2-1; TRBD1 matches at 9 bases. CDR1 is MNHEY, CDR2 SMNVEV, per germline (reference sequence). V was clipped by 3 bases and J by 9 bases; unmatched bases: 12. The CDR3 is 16 residues long. In nucleotides, the CDR3 is TGTGCCAGCAGTTTCCCTACGGGACAGGGTAGTGGTGAGCAGTTCTTC. Amino acid sequence: CASSFPTGQGSGEQFF.

This sequence joins TRBV18 and TRBJ2-1; 7 bases line up with TRBD1. The J segment lost 0 bases and the V segment lost 3 bases, leaving 5 bases of the junction unmatched. The CDR3 sequence is 16 residues long. Germline V CDR1 and CDR2: KGHSH, LQKENI. The CDR3 region has the DNA TGTGCCAGCTCACCGATGACAGGGAGCTCCTACAATGAGCAGTTCTTC. Its translation: CASSPMTGSSYNEQFF.

This clone is medium-sized (0.01 to 0.1%) within its sample. The V gene is TRBV4-1, the J gene TRBJ1-2; D remains ambiguous. The CDR3 has 15 amino acids. The V and J ends lost 0 bases and 4 bases respectively, with 12 bases between them. The germline CDR1 and CDR2 sequences are MGHRA and YSYEKL. DNA for the CDR3: TGCGCCAGCAGCCAAGATCCAGGATCACCCTATGGCTACACCTTC. This gives the protein CASSQDPGSPYGYTF.